A selection of T cell receptor beta chains follows, all from one sample in a study of blood T cell repertoires in COVID-19. Some clones are missing from TCRdb's copy, which holds only in-frame ones; the method was immunoSEQ multiplex PCR. The sample has about 180,000 clones, about 80% seen once; the top ten hold over 7.5%. The sample taken for sequencing was peripheral blood. Receptors were obtained from a woman aged 70-85 years with acute or convalescent COVID-19. Both conserved end residues are trimmed from each CDR3.

TRBV6-6,ASTQPGGEYNEQF
TRBV27,ASSSRVDGTDTQY
TRBV18,ASSRRLAGVYEQY
TRBV4-3,ASSQEGGIEAF
TRBV4-3,ASSRARNTEAF
TRBV28,ASRVTSDRGGVVSNQPQH
TRBV5-6,ASGESPFPSSSPLH
TRBV6-5,ASSYSGVRNSPLH
TRBV30,AWSSGNTEAF
TRBV18,ASSEGLAGREQY
TRBV10-3,AIMGAGRTYATGNTIY
TRBV11-3,ASSPTTGVGTQY
TRBV11-2,ASSFLGSWRGEKLF
TRBV5-6,ASSSPTRGDSPLH
TRBV28,ASSPNPRGLPQPQH
TRBV11-1,ASSWQGGGYT
TRBV7-2,ASSFAGTSSYNSPLH
TRBV12-3/TRBV12-4,ASRDRVYNEQF
TRBV10-1,ASSPGLAGLSTDTQY
TRBV12-3/TRBV12-4,ATRSTNNSPLH
TRBV21-1,ASSKWRTGAPSEGYGYT
TRBV5-8,ASSRGTGGSTEAF
TRBV30,ACQQGNQETQY
TRBV2,ASTTRGSAGNTIY
TRBV27,ASSGLAGGPSISYNEQF
TRBV12-3/TRBV12-4,ASSLGLNTEAF
TRBV16,ASSQSRVNTEAF
TRBV3-1/TRBV3-2,ASSRGETEAF
TRBV18,ASSRIAGGLEQF
TRBV28,ASSLVLEAF
TRBV27,ASSSSRQGNQPQH
TRBV19,ASSTRLYYEQY
TRBV5-4,ASSSSRQGIHGYT
TRBV6-1,ASSERTGNTEAF
TRBV19,ASSSRDRQETQY
TRBV6-5,ASSYNHEAASEKLF
TRBV4-3,ASSQVVNTEAF
TRBV7-9,ASSIQVTPYGYT
TRBV27,ASSRGAYTDTQY
TRBV5-1,ASSSAREDTQY
TRBV19,ASSDYPTDTQY
TRBV5-4,ASTPDRDLNTEQY
TRBV4-1,ASSQVARNTEAF
TRBV10-1,ASSTRQGLNTDTQY
TRBV19,ASRRLPTGMNTEAF
TRBV5-1,ASSSTGGDYGYT
TRBV6-5,ASSYSGGRFGEQY
TRBV7-7,ASSPSLGVKKTQY
TRBV19,ASSRGQTPYEQY
TRBV28,ASSAGTGGLGYT
TRBV5-1,ASSLEGMVGANVLT
TRBV5-8,ASSPRTGGYGYT
TRBV28,ASSLAGPTAGYT
TRBV14,ASSQGLAGGRSTDTQY
TRBV7-3,ASSLMIRTEAF
TRBV24-1,ATSELRGGETQY
TRBV28,ASRLDRNTEAF
TRBV30,AWSVLSTGETEAF
TRBV15,ATSSPLESSYNSPLH
TRBV9,ASSVSSRPNTEAF